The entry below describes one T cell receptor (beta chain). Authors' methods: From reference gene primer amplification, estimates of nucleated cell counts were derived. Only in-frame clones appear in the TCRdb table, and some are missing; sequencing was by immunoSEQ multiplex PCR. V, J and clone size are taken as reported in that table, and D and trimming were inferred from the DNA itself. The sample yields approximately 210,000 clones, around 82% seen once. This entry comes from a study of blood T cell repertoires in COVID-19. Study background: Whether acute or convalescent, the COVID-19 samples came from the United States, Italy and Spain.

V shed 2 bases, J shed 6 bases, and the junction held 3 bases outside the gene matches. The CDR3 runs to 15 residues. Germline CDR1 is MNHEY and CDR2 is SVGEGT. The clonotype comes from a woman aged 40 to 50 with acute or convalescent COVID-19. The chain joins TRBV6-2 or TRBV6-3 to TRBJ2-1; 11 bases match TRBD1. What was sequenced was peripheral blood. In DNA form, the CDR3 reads TGTGCCAGCAGTTACCGGGACAGGGGGGTCAATGAGCAGTTCTTC. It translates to CASSYRDRGVNEQFF.